The 32 T cell receptor beta chains listed next were all sequenced from one sample in a study of blood T cell repertoires in COVID-19. Method: immunoSEQ multiplex PCR; TCRdb's copy keeps in-frame clones and lacks some. The sample consists of about 140,000 clones, around 85% of them appearing once. The sample was peripheral blood. The receptors derive from a man between 45 and 60 years old with acute or convalescent COVID-19.

This chain connects TRBV19 to TRBJ1-4; D is possibly TRBD1 (5 bases). The CDR3 loop spans 15 amino acids. Germline CDR1 and CDR2: LNHDA and SQIVND (reference sequence). The germline V and J ends were trimmed by 5 bases and 2 bases, with 12 bases remaining between them. CDR3 sequence reads: CASSWGVETNEKLFF. The CDR3 nucleotides read TGTGCCAGTAGTTGGGGCGTAGAGACTAATGAAAAACTGTTTTTT.

The genes are TRBV7-9 and TRBJ2-7; D might be TRBD1 (6 bases). The V gene's germline CDR1 is SEHNR and CDR2 FQNEAQ (reference sequence). V was clipped by 5 bases and J by 2 bases, with 13 bases between them. The CDR3 totals 14 residues. The CDR3 DNA sequence: TGTGCCAGCAGCCTACAGGGCCCGGCCTACGAGCAGTACTTC. This sequence encodes CASSLQGPAYEQYF.

Comment on this clone: A read error may produce the germline difference seen at one junction end. The rearrangement links TRBV19 to TRBJ1-1; the D gene is possibly TRBD1 (5 bases). Germline V gene sequence: CDR1 LNHDA, CDR2 SQIVND (reference sequence). The CDR3 loop spans 14 amino acids. In DNA, the CDR3 is TGTGCCAGTAGTATGAACCAGGGCGCTGTGGGCGCTCTCTTT. It encodes CASSMNQGAVGALF.

V usage is TRBV5-6 and J usage is TRBJ2-1; maybe TRBD1 (6 bases). The V and J ends lost 0 bases and 3 bases respectively, with 10 bases between them. The CDR3 loop spans 15 amino acids. Germline CDR1 is SGHDT and CDR2 is YYEEEE. The CDR3 loop is CASSLAGARYNEQFF. Written as DNA, the CDR3 is TGTGCCAGCAGCTTGGCAGGGGCCCGCTACAATGAGCAGTTCTTC. The whole variable domain, filled in from reference TRBV5-6 and TRBJ2-1, reads DAGVTQSPTHLIKTRGQQVTLRCSPKSGHDTVSWYQQALGQGPQFIFQYYEEEERQRGNFPDRFSGHQFPNYSSELNVNALLLGDSALYLCASSLAGARYNEQFFGPGTRLTVL.

To note about this clone: A junction end diverges from the germline sequence, so it may reflect a read error. The chain couples TRBV11-3 to TRBJ2-3, with TRBD2 identical over 8 bases. The CDR3 covers 12 residues. CDR1 and CDR2 from the germline V gene are SGHNT and YENEEA. CDR3 amino acids: CASSLEGTSLLF. DNA of the CDR3: TGTGCCAGCAGCTTAGAGGGGACTAGTCTACTATTT.

The J gene is TRBJ1-5, the V gene TRBV14; D uncertain. The CDR3 runs to 13 residues. Trimming removed 0 bases at V and 7 bases at J, with 7 bases between. Germline values: CDR1 SGHDN, CDR2 FVKESK. CDR3 bases: TGTGCCAGCAGCCAAGACAGCGGGCAGCCCCAGCATTTT. It yields the protein CASSQDSGQPQHF.

The rearrangement joins TRBV3-1 (or the pseudogene TRBV3-2) to TRBJ1-1; D not resolved. Germline loops: CDR1 LGHDT, CDR2 YNNKEL (reference sequence). CDR3 length: 15 residues. Trimming took off 2 bases at V and 0 bases at J, with 10 bases between the two ends. CDR3 amino acids: CASSQPGIMNTEAFF. CDR3 bases: TGTGCCAGCAGCCAACCAGGAATCATGAACACTGAAGCTTTCTTT.

V usage is TRBV7-8 and J usage is TRBJ2-2; TRBD1 aligns across 7 bases. Germline V gene lookup returns CDR1 SGHVS and CDR2 FQNEAQ. V lost 5 bases to trimming and J lost 3 bases; unmatched junction nucleotides: 12. The CDR3 runs 17 residues. This CDR3 is CASSVPRQGVDTGELFF. The CDR3 DNA sequence: TGTGCCAGCAGCGTCCCTAGACAGGGCGTGGACACCGGGGAGCTGTTTTTT.

The chain combines TRBV18 with TRBJ1-1, with D perhaps TRBD1 (5 bases). Germline loops: CDR1 KGHSH, CDR2 LQKENI. CDR3 length equals 14 residues. Between the trimmed V and J ends, which lost 11 bases and 5 bases, there was a span of 21 bases. The CDR3 protein is CAGGRGIVPTEAFF. For the CDR3, the DNA is TGTGCCGGTGGGAGGGGAATAGTGCCGACTGAAGCTTTCTTT.

CDR3 coding DNA: TGTGCTAGTGGTTTGGTACTGGGACTACAGTACACCGGGGAGCTGTTTTTT. Its translation is CASGLVLGLQYTGELFF. The V gene is TRBV12-5, the J gene TRBJ2-2; 7 positions match TRBD2. Unmatched junction bases numbered 7, after V lost 0 bases and J lost 3 bases. In germline, CDR1 is LGHNT, CDR2 FRNRAP. The CDR3 covers 17 residues.

The chain joins TRBV9 to TRBJ2-3, with TRBD2 matching over 8 bases. V lost 4 bases, J lost 2 bases, and 9 bases stayed unmatched. Germline loops: CDR1 SGDLS, CDR2 YYNGEE. There are 16 residues in the CDR3. The CDR3, as DNA: TGTGCCAGCAGCCCATTGTCGGGGGGGCCCACAGATACGCAGTATTTT. Translating it yields CASSPLSGGPTDTQYF.

The chain carries TRBV13 and TRBJ1-6; unclear D gene. Per germline, CDR1 PRHDT and CDR2 FYEKMQ (reference sequence). The germline V and J ends were trimmed by 2 bases and 9 bases, with 14 bases remaining between them. This CDR3 region has 15 residues. The CDR3 sequence: CASSLIRGDASPLHF. The CDR3 bases are TGTGCCAGCAGCTTAATTCGGGGAGACGCTTCACCCCTCCACTTT.

The V gene is TRBV6-5, the J gene TRBJ1-2; 10 bases are a match to TRBD1. This CDR3 is built from 16 residues. Germline CDR1 is MNHEY and CDR2 is SVGAGI. J gave up 3 bases and V 2 bases, and 6 bases lay outside the gene matches. This chain's CDR3 is CASSYGRQGAYYGYTF. The CDR3, as DNA: TGTGCCAGCAGTTACGGACGACAGGGGGCGTACTATGGCTACACCTTC.

The rearrangement uses TRBV5-8 and TRBJ2-7; 9 nucleotides align to TRBD1. Germline values: CDR1 SGHTS, CDR2 YDEGEE. CDR3 size: 14 residues. V lost 4 bases, J lost 5 bases, and 7 bases stayed unmatched. CDR3: CASSKGRDRDEQYF. CDR3 sequence (DNA): TGTGCCAGCAGCAAAGGCCGGGACAGGGACGAGCAGTACTTC.

This clone occurred a few times. The genes are TRBV24-1 and TRBJ2-2; D is perhaps TRBD1 (5 bases). Germline CDR1 reads KGHDR; CDR2 reads SFDVKD. The CDR3 spans 17 residues. Trimming pared 4 bases from V and 5 bases from J, leaving 19 bases between. For the CDR3, the DNA is TGTGCCACCAGTGACCCCTTAAGATCGGCAGGGACCGGGGAGCTGTTTTTT. This translates into CATSDPLRSAGTGELFF.

This clone was observed once. The chain recombines TRBV2 with TRBJ2-3, with D maybe TRBD1 (6 bases). Trimming left V 2 bases short and J 2 bases short, with 11 bases between. The germline V gene encodes CDR1 SNHLY and CDR2 FYNNEI. CDR3 length: 15 amino acids. This CDR3 is CASSESQGSTDTQYF. DNA of the CDR3: TGTGCCAGCAGTGAATCACAGGGCTCCACAGATACGCAGTATTTT.

The chain couples TRBV19 to TRBJ1-2; a weak D match, TRBD1 (5 bases). Germline V gene sequence: CDR1 LNHDA, CDR2 SQIVND (reference sequence). V was pared by 6 bases and J by 0 bases, with 11 bases between. The CDR3 consists of 14 residues. The CDR3 sequence is CASRGTLPNYGYTF. CDR3 nucleotide sequence: TGTGCCAGTAGGGGGACTTTACCTAACTATGGCTACACCTTC.

The rearrangement uses TRBV12-3 or TRBV12-4 and TRBJ1-4, with D hard to call. CDR3 length: 12 amino acids. Deletions cut 3 bases from V and 3 bases from J, with 2 bases between. The CDR3, as DNA: TGTGCCAGCAGTTTCGCTAATGAAAAACTGTTTTTT. Translation: CASSFANEKLFF.

The V gene is TRBV7-8, the J gene TRBJ2-2; perhaps TRBD2 as D (5 bases). This CDR3 is 14 amino acids long. V was cut by 5 bases and J by 7 bases, with 14 bases left in between. Germline lookup yields CDR1 SGHVS and CDR2 FQNEAQ. The CDR3 DNA sequence: TGTGCCAGCAGCCTCGGAGGTGGATACGGGGAGCTGTTTTTT. It specifies CASSLGGGYGELFF.

The chain couples TRBV6-5 to TRBJ1-2; D not resolved. The V end was cut by 2 bases, the J end by 3 bases, with 16 bases between. From germline, CDR1 is MNHEY and CDR2 SVGAGI. The CDR3 has 16 amino acids. This chain's CDR3 is CASSYGGLLPDYGYTF. The CDR3 nucleotides are TGTGCCAGCAGTTACGGTGGACTCCTCCCGGACTATGGCTACACCTTC.

The V gene is TRBV15, the J gene TRBJ2-1; 8 positions agree with TRBD2. V dropped 6 bases and J dropped 7; count of bases not matched to a gene: 11. This CDR3 contains 15 residues. CDR1 LNHNV and CDR2 YYDKDF come from the germline V gene (reference sequence). CDR3 DNA: TGTGCCACCAGGGGACTAGGTACGGGTGGGAATGAGCAGTTCTTC. This translates into CATRGLGTGGNEQFF.

V usage is TRBV5-1 and J usage is TRBJ2-1; 13 bases are a match to TRBD2. V trimming: 3 bases; J trimming: 7 bases; junction bases outside the gene matches: 4. The CDR3 loop spans 15 amino acids. Germline V CDR1 and CDR2: SGHRS, YFSETQ. The CDR3 region is CASSWTSGSVNEQFF. The CDR3 nucleotides are TGCGCCAGCAGCTGGACTAGCGGGAGTGTAAATGAGCAGTTCTTC. The full variable domain, its missing parts supplied by reference TRBV5-1 and TRBJ2-1, is KAGVTQTPRYLIKTRGQQVTLSCSPISGHRSVSWYQQTPGQGLQFLFEYFSETQRNKGNFPGRFSGRQFSNSRSEMNVSTLELGDSALYLCASSWTSGSVNEQFFGPGTRLTVL.

The rearrangement joins TRBV6-5 to TRBJ2-3; 9 bases are shared with TRBD2. This CDR3 region has 14 residues. J lost 8 bases, V lost 2 bases, and 5 bases had no gene match. The V gene's germline CDR1 is MNHEY and CDR2 SVGAGI. The CDR3 DNA follows: TGTGCCAGCAGTTACCAACGGACTAGCGTTACGCAGTATTTT. Amino acid sequence: CASSYQRTSVTQYF.

This chain links TRBV11-3 with TRBJ2-3, with 11 bases lining up with TRBD2. The length of the CDR3 is 16 residues. Germline CDR1 reads SGHNT; CDR2 reads YENEEA. The trim removed 5 bases at V and 5 bases at J, leaving 9 bases unmatched. The CDR3 loop reads CASSKNLAGGIDTQYF. CDR3 nucleotide sequence: TGTGCCAGCAGCAAAAATCTAGCGGGAGGAATAGATACGCAGTATTTT. Full variable domain (outside the CDR3, taken from reference TRBV11-3 and TRBJ2-3): EAGVVQSPRYKIIEKKQPVAFWCNPISGHNTLYWYLQNLGQGPELLIRYENEEAVDDSQLPKDRFSAERLKGVDSTLKIQPAELGDSAVYLCASSKNLAGGIDTQYFGPGTRLTVL.

The chain has TRBV5-4 and TRBJ2-2, with D unresolved. Germline CDR1 SGHNT, CDR2 YYREEE (reference sequence). The CDR3 spans 13 residues. V shed 1 base and J shed 3 bases, with 4 bases lying between them. Here the CDR3 reads CASSLLHTGELFF. Here the CDR3 DNA reads TGTGCCAGCAGCTTGCTACACACCGGGGAGCTGTTTTTT. The complete variable domain, with remaining parts taken from reference TRBV5-4 and TRBJ2-2, reads ETGVTQSPTHLIKTRGQQVTLRCSSQSGHNTVSWYQQALGQGPQFIFQYYREEENGRGNFPPRFSGLQFPNYSSELNVNALELDDSALYLCASSLLHTGELFFGEGSRLTVL.

V usage is TRBV27 and J usage is TRBJ2-7; TRBD1 matches at 8 bases. The junction had 10 bases not matched to a gene; V was cut back by 6 bases and J by 3 bases. This CDR3 comprises 15 residues. The germline gives CDR1 MNHEY, CDR2 SMNVEV (reference sequence). The CDR3, as DNA: TGTGCCAGCAGCTCCTGGACAGGGAGTTTCTACGAGCAGTACTTC. This sequence encodes CASSSWTGSFYEQYF.

The gene calls are TRBV28 and TRBJ2-7; D call uncertain. Trimming removed 4 bases at V and 3 bases at J, with 4 bases between. CDR1 is MDHEN and CDR2 is SYDVKM in the germline V gene. This CDR3 is built from 11 residues. For the CDR3, the DNA is TGTGCCAGCAGTTCCCGCTACGAGCAGTACTTC. It codes for CASSSRYEQYF. The whole variable domain, remainder taken from reference TRBV28 and TRBJ2-7, is DVKVTQSSRYLVKRTGEKVFLECVQDMDHENMFWYRQDPGLGLRLIYFSYDVKMKEKGDIPEGYSVSREKKERFSLILESASTNQTSMYLCASSSRYEQYFGPGTRLTVT.

CDR3 bases: TGTGCCAGTAGTGTGTACCGGGACAGACTTCTCCAGCCCCAGCATTTT. Translating it yields CASSVYRDRLLQPQHF. The J gene is TRBJ1-5, the V gene TRBV19; the match to TRBD1 covers 7 bases. The CDR3 totals 16 residues. With 5 bases clipped from V and 7 bases from J, the junction kept 14 bases outside the gene matches. CDR1 is LNHDA, CDR2 SQIVND, per germline (reference sequence). The complete variable domain, with remaining parts taken from reference TRBV19 and TRBJ1-5, reads DGGITQSPKYLFRKEGQNVTLSCEQNLNHDAMYWYRQDPGQGLRLIYYSQIVNDFQKGDIAEGYSVSREKKESFPLTVTSAQKNPTAFYLCASSVYRDRLLQPQHFGDGTRLSIL.

This chain links TRBV4-2 with TRBJ2-7, with 12 bases identical to TRBD2. V shed 1 base and J 1 base; nucleotides not matched to a gene: 8. CDR3 length equals 18 residues. Germline V gene sequence: CDR1 LGHNA, CDR2 YNFKEQ. CDR3 protein: CASSQVALAGGPSYEQYF. Written as DNA, the CDR3 is TGTGCCAGCAGCCAAGTTGCCCTAGCGGGAGGGCCTTCCTACGAGCAGTACTTC.

The chain is built from TRBV7-9 and TRBJ2-7, with 9 positions matching TRBD1. This CDR3 is built from 14 residues. Germline V gives CDR1 SEHNR, CDR2 FQNEAQ (reference sequence). V gave up 5 bases and J gave up 3 bases; unmatched junction bases: 5. CDR3 bases: TGTGCCAGCAGCCTAGGACAGGGGATCTACGAGCAGTACTTC. This codes for CASSLGQGIYEQYF.

The rearrangement joins TRBV27 to TRBJ2-7; 8 nucleotides line up with TRBD1. J gave up 2 bases and V 5 bases, and 5 bases lay outside the gene matches. The CDR3 is made up of 14 amino acids. CDR1 is MNHEY, CDR2 SMNVEV, per germline (reference sequence). CDR3 bases: TGTGCCAGCAGTAACAGGGGGACTGCCTACGAGCAGTACTTC. This codes for CASSNRGTAYEQYF.

The chain links TRBV20-1 to TRBJ2-7; maybe TRBD2 (7 bases). In germline, CDR1 is DFQATT, CDR2 SNEGSKA (reference sequence). Trimming shortened V by 3 bases and J by 6 bases, and 21 bases separated the two germline ends. The CDR3 sequence is 15 residues long. CDR3 sequence reads: CSASYGTQRGGEQYF. DNA for the CDR3: TGCAGTGCTAGTTATGGGACCCAAAGGGGGGGCGAGCAGTACTTC.